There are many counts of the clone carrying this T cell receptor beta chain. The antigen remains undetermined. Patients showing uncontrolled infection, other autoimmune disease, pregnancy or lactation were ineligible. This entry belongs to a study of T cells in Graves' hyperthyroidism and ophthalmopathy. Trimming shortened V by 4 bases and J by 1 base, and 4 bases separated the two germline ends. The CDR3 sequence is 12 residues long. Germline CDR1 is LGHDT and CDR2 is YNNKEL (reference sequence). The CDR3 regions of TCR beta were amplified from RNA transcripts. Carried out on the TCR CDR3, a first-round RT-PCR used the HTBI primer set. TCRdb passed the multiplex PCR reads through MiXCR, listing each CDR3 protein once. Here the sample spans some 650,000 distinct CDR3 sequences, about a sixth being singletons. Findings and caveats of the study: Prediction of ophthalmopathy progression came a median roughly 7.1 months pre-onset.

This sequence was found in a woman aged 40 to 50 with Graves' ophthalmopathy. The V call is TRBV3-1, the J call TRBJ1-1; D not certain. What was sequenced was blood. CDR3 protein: CASSRTNTEAFF. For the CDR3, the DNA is TGTGCCAGCAGCCGGACGAACACTGAAGCTTTCTTT.